This TCR beta chain was captured by sequencing in a study of neurological immune-mediated disorders. Findings of the study overall: The level of TCR clonal expansion was highest in patients with HTLV-1-associated myelopathy and lowest in multiple sclerosis, where it fell below the level seen in healthy controls. Across subjects, no CDR3 amino acid sequence appeared in expanded clones of more than one subject, a finding that suggested private repertoires in all groups.

The time point is: longitudinal time-point 3. As to this clonotype: Its antigen is currently unknown. The junction departs from germline at one end; a sequencing error may be responsible.

MiXCR was run by TCRdb on the 5' RACE reads, yielding one entry per CDR3 protein. This sample has fewer than 55,000 distinct CDR3 sequences, with more than 9.5% found just once. The CDR3 has 16 amino acids. CDR1 is SGHRS and CDR2 is YFSETQ in the germline V gene. The sequencing sample was made of PBMCs. The chain is built from TRBV5-1 and TRBJ1-1; maybe TRBD1 (6 bases). This TCR was recovered from a male donor with HTLV-1-associated myelopathy (HAM/TSP). The CDR3 DNA follows: TGCGCCAGCAGCTGGAGGGGGGAACAGGTAAACACTGGAGCTTTCTTT. The encoded protein is CASSWRGEQVNTGAFF.